This T cell receptor (beta chain) appears in the sequencing data of a study of post-analysis software for immune sequencing data. Study at large: Relapsing-remitting, secondary progressive and progressive-relapsing multiple sclerosis were all included among the disease courses.

Broader study findings: Analysis by F measure revealed that same-batch samples clustered strongly together. Diversity measured as normalized Chao1 was significantly lower in multiple sclerosis patients than in controls.

The authors incorporated unique molecular identifiers into the TCR beta cDNA libraries. One entry per CDR3 protein results from TCRdb running MiXCR on the PCR reads. The repertoire holds about 770,000 distinct CDR3 sequences, with 46% as singletons. About this clonotype: Its target is not known.

The TCR sequence derives from a girl aged 5 to 17 with multiple sclerosis. The sample consisted of blood.

The CDR3 coding sequence is TGTGCCAGCAGTTTCCCCGGACTATCCTACGAGCAGTACTTC. Translated, it gives CASSFPGLSYEQYF. The chain is built from TRBV28 and TRBJ2-7, with D maybe TRBD2 (6 bases). V was trimmed by 3 bases and J by 1 base, leaving 10 bases between them. This CDR3 is 14 amino acids long. CDR1 is MDHEN and CDR2 is SYDVKM in the germline V gene.